This T cell receptor beta chain is from a study of blood T cells in healthy people across ages (dated by TCRdb to about 2015). About the investigation overall: In model experiments, roughly one uniquely barcoded TCR beta cDNA molecule per two T cells was captured by template switching. For two donors (one aged 18 to 30 and one aged 80 or older), the study analyzed two additional independent replicas of 1 million unique cDNA reads from the same blood draw. The study measured age-related changes in TCR beta repertoire diversity using deep sequencing normalized with unique cDNA molecular identifiers. To avoid experimental bias, donors of different ages were spread randomly across the sequencing lanes. Four age groups were formed from the donors: young (average 16 years), middle-aged (just under 40), aged (62) and long-lived (around 82).

The full study reports these points: Because donor CMV infection status was unknown, age-related changes in expanded clonotypes were potentially confounded. Observed TCR beta diversity correlated strongly with the percentage of naive T cells measured by flow cytometry. Since profiling was done on bulk unsorted PBMCs, naive and antigen-experienced compartments could not be conclusively compared. Estimates of total diversity from one million sequenced T cells were regarded as lower bounds and underestimates. As age increased, observed TCR beta diversity per million T cells dropped in a roughly linear way, and a significant reduction was already evident by age about 40. Compared with the aged group, the long-lived group had more naive CD4+ T cells, fewer expanded clones and increased TCR diversity, a pattern suggesting age selection.

Details on this clonotype: This clone's antigen is unknown. No qualities accompany the bases; no much larger clone lies one base away.

Library generation was performed with 5' RACE. The sequencer listed for this sample is Illumina HiSeq 2500. A second roughly 6 to 12 cycle PCR used a sample-barcoded 5' primer and a J-beta primer mix. Each TCR beta cDNA molecule received a unique molecular identifier from a template-switch 5' adaptor carrying 12 random nucleotides. Each sample yielded at least 3 million CDR3-containing paired-end reads. All of the RNA was converted into first-strand cDNA using the Mint cDNA synthesis kit, with a TRBC-specific oligonucleotide serving as the primer. Following uracil-DNA glycosylase treatment, a first 18-cycle PCR with universal primers M1SS and BC2_uni_R was performed on all cDNA. As for how the authors treated the data: Each sample was normalized by randomly selecting 1 million high-quality reads, each carrying a distinct molecular identifier. Reads with shared molecular identifiers were discarded instead of being binned into consensus sequences. MiTCR, run with a Q25 quality threshold and the strictest error-elimination algorithm, handled CDR3 identification, clonotype clustering and error correction. Lower-bound total TCR beta diversity was estimated with a nonparametric unseen species model using Euler transformation. Clones were called with MiXCR by TCRdb after fastp trimmed the public reads at Q25, and only in-frame beta chains were retained. Rows are combined by CDR3 protein, so each entry shows the most common genes and DNA. The V and J calls, along with clone size, are taken from TCRdb and not from the paper's own processing. The sample table records hundreds of thousands of distinct CDR3 sequences; 55% to 65% of these occur just once. Together, the top ten hold around 30% of the sample.

Systemically healthy Caucasian individuals from Russia, approximately 39 in total and aged roughly 6 to 90 years, were included as donors. Around 10 milliliters of peripheral blood were collected from each donor into EDTA-treated Vacutainer tubes. Ficoll-Paque density-gradient centrifugation was used to isolate PBMCs, with at least 6.5 million per sample. Trizol reagent was used to extract total RNA from PBMCs, with at least 6 micrograms per sample. For every donor, an aliquot of PBMCs went through flow cytometry to measure the percentages of naive CD45RAhigh/CD27high T cells. The V end loses 0 bases and the J end loses 0 bases, and a stretch of 9 bases separates them. CDR1 and CDR2 are read off the germline V gene as SGDLS and YYNGEE. There are 15 amino acids in the CDR3, from cysteine to phenylalanine inclusive. The only DNA kept is the CDR3, 45 bases in frame from the first base.

The specimen was blood. The sequence derives from a man aged 30 to 45 in good health. The chain is encoded by TRBV9 joined to TRBJ2-5, with an unclear D gene assignment. The sequenced DNA: TGTGCCAGCAGCGTAGGCGCTTGGTACCAAGAGACCCAGTACTTC. Translation gives CASSVGAWYQETQYF.